This T cell receptor beta chain came from a study of cytomegalovirus exposure and HLA in healthy donors. The study, taken as a whole, reports: TRBV6-2, TRBV6-3 and some other V segments were excluded as indistinguishable.

This PCR relied on a set of 60 Vbeta primers and 13 Jbeta primers. Repertoires were generated with immunoSEQ multiplex PCR, while TCRdb's copy carries only in-frame clones and drops some. The repertoire includes under 200,000 clones, roughly four fifths of them detected once, and over 1.1% sits in the top ten. Unmatched junction bases numbered 4, after V lost 0 bases and J lost 3 bases. Germline values: CDR1 MGHRA, CDR2 YSYEKL. This CDR3 comprises 16 residues. A note on this clone: The antigen is not known.

Sequenced material: PBMCs. The TCR sequence derives from a young man in good health and CMV-seronegative. The chain links TRBV4-1 to TRBJ2-7; 11 bases are shared with TRBD1. CDR3 region: CASSQDPGTGGYEQYF. CDR3 coding DNA: TGCGCCAGCAGCCAAGATCCCGGGACAGGGGGCTACGAGCAGTACTTC.